Sequencing of this TCR beta chain was carried out in a study of identical twins. Study-wide points: In zero-insertion analyses, partial confounding could arise from invariant MAIT and iNKT cells. Cross-sectional statistics underpinned the conclusions; the same donors were not followed.

Donors were all healthy Caucasians. Template switching added a universal primer binding site, and final cDNA carried unique molecular identifiers. One entry per CDR3 protein results from TCRdb running MiXCR on the 5' RACE reads. The sample yields some 240,000 distinct CDR3 sequences, 6.5% to 9.5% seen once. The CDR3 sequence is 14 residues long. Germline V gene lookup returns CDR1 MDHEN and CDR2 SYDVKM. Trimming stripped 5 bases from V and 4 bases from J, with 14 bases between. As concerns this clonotype: No antigen is known for it.

The sample was also reused in another study, on yellow fever vaccine responses in identical twins.

The sequenced sample consisted of CD8+ T cells sorted from blood. The sequence came from a woman aged 18-29 years in good health. The chain joins TRBV28 to TRBJ2-5, with D perhaps TRBD2 (6 bases). The CDR3 DNA follows: TGTGCCAGCAGTACCTACTCCGGGGGAGAGACCCAGTACTTC. Its translation: CASSTYSGGETQYF.